A selection of T cell receptor beta chains follows, all from one sample in a study of T-cell reconstitution after alpha-beta-depleted transplantation in children. TCRdb ran MiXCR on the PCR reads and lists one entry per CDR3 protein. The repertoire includes fewer than 1 million distinct CDR3 sequences, approximately 15% of them detected once, and around 5.3% sits in the top ten. The sample here was PBMCs, mostly from graft donor cells, taken 360 days after TCRalphabeta/CD19-depleted stem cell transplant. Receptors originate from a male patient aged 10 to 17 who had a stem cell transplant for acute lymphoblastic leukemia, so the T cells may come from the graft donor. Each CDR3 is given with its conserved first and last residue. Each record gives: clone size, V gene, J gene, CDR3 protein. Where a row states a size, it is once, few, many or the class of an expanded clone; other rows omit it.

clone_size: few
v_call: TRBV20-1
j_call: TRBJ1-1
cdr3_aa: CSARLTVNTEAFF

clone_size: few
v_call: TRBV29-1
j_call: TRBJ2-6
cdr3_aa: CSVVPGQRGRANVLTF

clone_size: -
v_call: TRBV12-3/TRBV12-4
j_call: TRBJ2-7
cdr3_aa: CASSSRTGGHYEQYF

clone_size: many
v_call: TRBV5-1
j_call: TRBJ2-3
cdr3_aa: CASSFLAGGTSDTQYF

clone_size: -
v_call: TRBV5-8
j_call: TRBJ1-4
cdr3_aa: CASSMGQGSEKLFF

clone_size: few
v_call: TRBV5-1
j_call: TRBJ2-7
cdr3_aa: CASKVERRTGVHEQYF

clone_size: few
v_call: TRBV11-3
j_call: TRBJ1-5
cdr3_aa: CASSLDTAGQFYQPQHF

clone_size: many
v_call: TRBV6-2/TRBV6-3
j_call: TRBJ2-1
cdr3_aa: CASRIDGLAGRSYNEQFF

clone_size: -
v_call: TRBV12-3/TRBV12-4
j_call: TRBJ2-3
cdr3_aa: CASRRDQGSFTQYF

clone_size: many
v_call: TRBV5-1
j_call: TRBJ2-2
cdr3_aa: CASPSGRDGTGELFF

clone_size: -
v_call: TRBV15
j_call: TRBJ2-1
cdr3_aa: CATSRDRRLTNEQFF

clone_size: -
v_call: TRBV14
j_call: TRBJ2-2
cdr3_aa: CASSQVAPTGELFF

clone_size: -
v_call: TRBV4-1
j_call: TRBJ2-2
cdr3_aa: CASSQGVGGGLRELFF

clone_size: many
v_call: TRBV12-3/TRBV12-4
j_call: TRBJ2-3
cdr3_aa: CASVLKTDTQYF

clone_size: many
v_call: TRBV12-3/TRBV12-4
j_call: TRBJ2-7
cdr3_aa: CASRYRFLEQYF

clone_size: few
v_call: TRBV15
j_call: TRBJ2-7
cdr3_aa: CATSSPLTGNRAYEQYF

clone_size: many
v_call: TRBV28
j_call: TRBJ2-5
cdr3_aa: CASSLRTSGKETQYF

clone_size: -
v_call: TRBV7-6
j_call: TRBJ2-5
cdr3_aa: CASSLVNPAKYPGPQETQYF

clone_size: -
v_call: TRBV30
j_call: TRBJ2-7
cdr3_aa: CAWKRGRAYNYEQYF

clone_size: few
v_call: TRBV2
j_call: TRBJ2-4
cdr3_aa: CASSFRTGGGRNIQYF

clone_size: few
v_call: TRBV5-1
j_call: TRBJ2-2
cdr3_aa: CASSLVVHTGELFF

clone_size: few
v_call: TRBV4-1
j_call: TRBJ1-2
cdr3_aa: CASSQIGGRYGYTF

clone_size: few
v_call: TRBV5-1
j_call: TRBJ2-1
cdr3_aa: CASSLSIAGNEQFF

clone_size: -
v_call: TRBV5-1
j_call: TRBJ1-1
cdr3_aa: CASSSGQAISEAFF

clone_size: few
v_call: TRBV7-6
j_call: TRBJ2-7
cdr3_aa: CASSSSRVSEQYF

clone_size: -
v_call: TRBV20-1
j_call: TRBJ1-2
cdr3_aa: CSAREDRVIGGYTF

clone_size: many
v_call: TRBV28
j_call: TRBJ1-5
cdr3_aa: CASSLGQGGYQPQHF

clone_size: -
v_call: TRBV7-8
j_call: TRBJ2-7
cdr3_aa: CASSLARGQVYLSSYEQYF

clone_size: once
v_call: TRBV6-4
j_call: TRBJ2-1
cdr3_aa: CASRTAARTKEQFF

clone_size: -
v_call: TRBV7-8
j_call: TRBJ2-1
cdr3_aa: CASSFVRVGNEQFF

clone_size: few
v_call: TRBV2
j_call: TRBJ2-7
cdr3_aa: CASSVLRDTSYEQYF

clone_size: few
v_call: TRBV5-4
j_call: TRBJ2-7
cdr3_aa: CASSLEQVPLYEQYF

clone_size: many
v_call: TRBV29-1
j_call: TRBJ2-6
cdr3_aa: CSFLGTGGAGANVLTF

clone_size: few
v_call: TRBV6-1
j_call: TRBJ2-3
cdr3_aa: CASSDFGGSTDTQYF

clone_size: -
v_call: TRBV15
j_call: TRBJ2-7
cdr3_aa: CATSRGGYEQYF

clone_size: -
v_call: TRBV11-1
j_call: TRBJ2-1
cdr3_aa: CASSPGGLAGGDRYNEQFF

clone_size: few
v_call: TRBV11-2
j_call: TRBJ2-1
cdr3_aa: CASSSLPLKSSYNEQFF

clone_size: few
v_call: TRBV6-1
j_call: TRBJ2-4
cdr3_aa: CASRSRTGGDGNIQYF

clone_size: -
v_call: TRBV27
j_call: TRBJ2-7
cdr3_aa: CASSFKYSSYEQYF